This T cell receptor (beta chain) was found in a study of response to subunit inactivated influenza vaccine. MiXCR, run by TCRdb on the RT-PCR reads, gives a single entry per CDR3 protein. The table lists 150,000 to 200,000 distinct CDR3 sequences, about 12% of them singletons. The CDR3 is made up of 13 amino acids. CDR1 and CDR2 from the germline V gene are SSHAT and FNYEAQ (reference sequence). Comments on this clonotype: An end of the junction differs from the germline gene, which may be a read error.

These data were also filed under a second study, of T cells expressing NK-cell markers. From that study: TCR beta cDNA was generated via 5'RACE template switching incorporating UMIs. All TCR beta repertoires analysed originated from sorted CD3+CD56+NKG2C+, CD3+CD56+NKG2C- and CD3+CD56-NKG2C+ T cells. The authors sequenced eight donors, of whom seven were HCMV-seropositive and one was seronegative. In about 6 donors, dominant NKG2C+ clonotypes were roughly 1.0-8% of CD8+ T cells. Researchers report these clonotypes also headed the CD3+CD56-NKG2C+ fraction in several donors.

The TCR was taken from a man aged 45-60 years who received an inactivated influenza vaccine. This sequence joins TRBV7-7 and TRBJ2-5, with TRBD2 as a possible D gene (6 bases). Material: CD8+ T cells sorted from PBMCs, obtained 11 to 12 days after vaccination. CDR3 DNA: TGTGCTAGCAGCTTAGGGGACTCAGAGACCCAGTACTTC. Amino acids: CASSLGDSETQYF.